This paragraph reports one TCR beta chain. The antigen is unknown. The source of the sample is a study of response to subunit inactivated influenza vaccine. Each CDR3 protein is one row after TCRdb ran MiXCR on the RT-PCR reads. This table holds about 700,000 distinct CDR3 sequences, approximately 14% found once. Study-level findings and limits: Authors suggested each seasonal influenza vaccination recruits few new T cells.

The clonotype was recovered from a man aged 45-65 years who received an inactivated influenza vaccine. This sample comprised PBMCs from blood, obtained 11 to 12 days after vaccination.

CDR3 sequence (DNA): TGCGCCAGCAGCCCAGGGACAGGCGATATCGCACCCCTCCACTTT. It is translated as CASSPGTGDIAPLHF. The chain carries TRBV5-1 and TRBJ1-6; 8 positions match TRBD1. The trim removed 4 bases at V and 11 bases at J, leaving 11 bases unmatched. The V gene's germline CDR1 is SGHRS and CDR2 YFSETQ. This CDR3 contains 15 residues.